This T cell receptor beta chain is drawn from a study of identical twins. Germline V gives CDR1 SQVTM, CDR2 ANQGSEA. V gave up 0 bases and J gave up 8 bases, with 7 bases separating them. The CDR3 contains 11 residues. TCRdb used MiXCR to reprocess the 5' RACE reads, holding one entry per CDR3 protein. The table records approximately 680,000 distinct CDR3 sequences, about 7% of them present only once. This same sample was also part of a study on yellow fever vaccine responses in identical twins.

The sequenced sample was PBMCs. This chain connects TRBV29-1 to TRBJ2-5; D unresolved. This TCR was sampled from a woman under 30 in good health. DNA for the CDR3: TGCAGCGTTGAAGAATTAGGTACCCAGTACTTC. It codes for CSVEELGTQYF.